This T cell receptor beta chain originates from a study of shared clonotypes between healthy human individuals. Study in general: Each donor's CD8 memory used one plate, CD8 naive two, each CD4 subset three. Overall study findings and caveats: A few donors showed sharing of approximately 5% of naive CD4 clonotypes.

The CDR3 sequence is 16 residues long. The junction had 10 bases not matched to a gene; V was cut back by 4 bases and J by 4 bases. Germline CDR1 reads SNHLY; CDR2 reads FYNNEI. The DNA input per sorted-subset replicate PCR was about 220 ng, corresponding to roughly 31,000 T cell genomes. Here immunoSEQ multiplex PCR was the method, and the copy in TCRdb shows in-frame clones only, minus some. The table has some 2,500,000 clones, approximately 90% seen once. With respect to this clone: The antigen remains undetermined.

Division of CD4+ cells produced a CD45RA+ naive subset and a CD45RA-negative memory subset. This TCR came from a man aged 18 to 30 in good health. Some clones in this sample may be carry-over from other donors' samples. Sequencing input: naive CD4+ T cells from PBMCs. Subset of the sample: CD45RA+ positively selected. The rearrangement links TRBV2 to TRBJ2-3; 8 bases agree with TRBD2. The CDR3 nucleotides read TGTGCCAGCAGTGGTCGCGCGCGGGAGGTCGCAGATACGCAGTATTTT. Protein sequence: CASSGRAREVADTQYF.